This TCR beta chain was sequenced during a study of spatial heterogeneity in lung cancer. Whole-study context: More beta-chain than alpha-chain sequences were consistently detected.

Time point given: sample taken at primary tumor resection. Unsorted tumor, nontumor lung tissue or cryopreserved PBMC supplied the whole RNA. The cohort: 70 to 85 early-stage, untreated non-small cell lung cancer patients. Germline-derived CDR1 and CDR2 are SGHVS and FQNEAQ. The V end lost 2 bases, the J end lost 3 bases, and 16 bases lay between the germline ends. The CDR3 has 17 residues. Unique molecular identifiers, one per molecule, were present on every TCR cDNA molecule. TCRdb processed the 5' RACE reads anew with MiXCR; each CDR3 protein has one entry. This table holds 60,000 to 65,000 distinct CDR3 sequences, approximately 8.9% found once. A few counts support this clonotype.

Sequencing was performed on PBMCs, taken at surgery. The rearrangement uses TRBV7-8 and TRBJ2-2; TRBD2 might be the D (6 bases). The TCR was taken from a female donor with early-stage non-small cell lung cancer. The CDR3 bases are TGTGCCAGCAGCTTACCACTGGGAGCGGGCGACACCGGGGAGCTGTTTTTT. It translates to CASSLPLGAGDTGELFF.